This T cell receptor beta chain came from a study of shared clonotypes between healthy human individuals. Naive CD8 cells were CD45RO-negative, positively selected for CCR7, excluding terminally differentiated effector memory CD45RA+ cells. Study outcomes and limitations: Investigators expected sequencing depth to affect clonotype sharing among donors. The naive CD4 repertoires of several donors were compared, and approximately 5.3% of clonotypes were shared.

Comments on this clone: Its antigen is as yet unknown.

V lost 1 base and J lost 8, with 12 bases in between. Per germline, CDR1 MNHEY and CDR2 SMNVEV (reference sequence). The CDR3 runs to 14 residues. TCRdb's copy holds only in-frame clones and misses some; the assay was immunoSEQ multiplex PCR. The repertoire holds about 800,000 clones, with 95% to 97% as singletons. This TCR derives from a man in his thirties or forties in good health. This chain connects TRBV27 to TRBJ2-1; a possible D gene is TRBD2 (6 bases). The sample was naive CD8+ T cells sorted from blood. The DNA for the CDR3 is TGTGCCAGCAGTTTATTGGGGGGAACAGATGAGCAGTTCTTC. This sequence encodes CASSLLGGTDEQFF.